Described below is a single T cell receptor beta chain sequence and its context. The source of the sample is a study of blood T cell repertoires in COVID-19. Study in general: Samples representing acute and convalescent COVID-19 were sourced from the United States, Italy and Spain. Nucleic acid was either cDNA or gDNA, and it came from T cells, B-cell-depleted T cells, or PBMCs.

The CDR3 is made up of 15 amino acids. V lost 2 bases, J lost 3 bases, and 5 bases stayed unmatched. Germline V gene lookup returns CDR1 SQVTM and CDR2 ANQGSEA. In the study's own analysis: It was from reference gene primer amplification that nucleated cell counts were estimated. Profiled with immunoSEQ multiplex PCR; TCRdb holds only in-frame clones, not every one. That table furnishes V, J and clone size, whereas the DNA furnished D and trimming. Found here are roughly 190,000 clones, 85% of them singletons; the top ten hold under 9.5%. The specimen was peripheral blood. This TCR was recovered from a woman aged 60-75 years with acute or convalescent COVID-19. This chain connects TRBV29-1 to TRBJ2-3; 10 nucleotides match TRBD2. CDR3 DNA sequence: TGCAGCGTTGAACGAAGCGGGAGGGGTACAGATACGCAGTATTTT. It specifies CSVERSGRGTDTQYF.